One sample yielded the 26 T cell receptor beta chains listed below, sequenced in a study of shared clonotypes between healthy human individuals. Assay: immunoSEQ multiplex PCR; the TCRdb copy retains only in-frame clones and omits some. The table has just over 2,000,000 clones, roughly 94% seen once. Sequencing used naive CD4+ T cells sorted from blood. Subset noted: CD45RA+ positively selected. These receptor sequences come from a man between 18 and 29 years old in good health.

In the case of this clone: Other DNA sequences within the sample encode an identical CDR3. The chain is built from TRBV10-3 and TRBJ2-2; maybe TRBD1 (6 bases). Looked up from germline, CDR1 is ENHRY and CDR2 is SYGVKD. V was pared by 3 bases and J by 0 bases, with 11 bases between. The CDR3 consists of 16 residues. CDR3 sequence (DNA): TGTGCCATCAGTGAATTGGGGGCAGCGAACACCGGGGAGCTGTTTTTT. Its protein product is CAISELGAANTGELFF.

The rearrangement uses TRBV10-1 and TRBJ1-2; D is possibly TRBD1 (6 bases). Germline CDR1 reads WNHNN; CDR2 reads SYGVQD (reference sequence). Trimming shortened V by 2 bases and J by 4 bases, and 8 bases separated the two germline ends. This CDR3 comprises 13 residues. As DNA, the CDR3 is TGCGCCAGCAGTGAGGCAGGGGCCTATGGCTACACCTTC. It yields the protein CASSEAGAYGYTF.

This clone was seen once. A much bigger clone sits one base away, suggesting this may be a read error. Other DNA sequences from this sample encode an identical CDR3 as well. This chain uses TRBV2 with TRBJ2-3; no definite D call. Trimming cost V 6 bases and J 2 bases, with 3 bases left between them. This CDR3 is 11 amino acids long. The V gene's germline CDR1 is SNHLY and CDR2 FYNNEI. The CDR3 nucleotides read TGTGCCAGCAGAACCACAGATACGCAGTATTTT. It specifies CASRTTDTQYF.

The rearrangement uses TRBV27 and TRBJ2-1; unclear D gene. The CDR3 covers 14 residues. V was clipped by 2 bases and J by 7 bases, with 12 bases between them. Germline CDR1 and CDR2: MNHEY and SMNVEV (reference sequence). The CDR3 coding sequence is TGTGCCAGCAGTTTAGGCAACCCCCCGAATGAGCAGTTCTTC. This sequence encodes CASSLGNPPNEQFF.

The rearrangement links TRBV6-5 to TRBJ2-7, with D uncertain. The CDR3 totals 13 residues. V lost 6 bases and J lost 0, with 9 bases in between. Germline V gene sequence: CDR1 MNHEY, CDR2 SVGAGI. The DNA of the CDR3 is TGTGCCAGCAGGATGACAAGCTCCTACGAGCAGTACTTC. Residues: CASRMTSSYEQYF.

This chain links TRBV5-1 with TRBJ1-1; maybe TRBD1 (6 bases). The CDR3 runs to 15 residues. The germline V gene encodes CDR1 SGHRS and CDR2 YFSETQ. V was cut by 5 bases and J by 0 bases, with 14 bases left in between. The CDR3 region has the DNA TGCGCCAGCAGACCTGGCGGGACACTGAACACTGAAGCTTTCTTT. It yields the protein CASRPGGTLNTEAFF.

The chain joins TRBV6-1 to TRBJ1-5; 9 positions agree with TRBD1. The CDR3 totals 15 residues. The ends lost 8 bases at V and 5 bases at J; junction bases unmatched: 10. Germline CDR1 reads MNHNS; CDR2 reads SASEGT. This chain's CDR3 is CASRILTGGDQPQHF. For the CDR3, the DNA is TGTGCCAGCCGAATTCTGACAGGGGGGGATCAGCCCCAGCATTTT.

On this clone: A clone one base away is much larger, so this may be a read error. The V gene is TRBV11-1, the J gene TRBJ2-7; D is uncertain. CDR1 is SGHAT, CDR2 FQDESV, per germline (reference sequence). The V end lost 1 base, the J end lost 0 bases, and 1 base lay between the germline ends. The CDR3 runs to 12 residues. CDR3: CASSLGSYEQYF. DNA for the CDR3: TGTGCCAGCAGCTTAGGCTCCTACGAGCAGTACTTC.

This clone was recorded once. The gene calls are TRBV28 and TRBJ2-7; D gene ambiguous. The ends were cut back, 6 bases at V and 2 bases at J, with 14 bases in the middle. The CDR3 covers 14 residues. Germline loops: CDR1 MDHEN, CDR2 SYDVKM. The chain's CDR3 is CASRGSATTYEQYF. Written as DNA, the CDR3 is TGTGCCAGCAGGGGTTCGGCAACTACCTACGAGCAGTACTTC.

The chain recombines TRBV6-4 with TRBJ1-1; tentatively, D is TRBD1 (5 bases). CDR3 length: 16 amino acids. CDR1 and CDR2 from the germline V gene are MRHNA and SNTAGT. With 3 bases removed from V and 7 bases from J, the gap between germline ends came to 21 bases. The CDR3 DNA reads TGTGCCAGCAGTGAGAGTTCCAATCGGGATACAGGTGAAGCTTTCTTT. This gives the protein CASSESSNRDTGEAFF.

CDR3 coding DNA: TGTGCCAGTAGTCCGCCCCTGAGGGATACGCAGTATTTT. This sequence encodes CASSPPLRDTQYF. This chain links TRBV19 with TRBJ2-3; D is uncertain. The length of the CDR3 is 13 residues. The V end lost 5 bases, the J end lost 6 bases, and 12 bases lay between the germline ends. Germline loops: CDR1 LNHDA, CDR2 SQIVND (reference sequence).

The V call is TRBV5-5, the J call TRBJ2-3; D possibly corresponds to TRBD2 (5 bases). This CDR3 has 15 residues. V lost 3 bases, J lost 0 bases, and 11 bases lay in between. Per the germline V gene, CDR1 is SGHKS and CDR2 is YYEKEE (reference sequence). For the CDR3, the DNA is TGTGCCAGCAGCTCACTAGTTGGGAGCACAGATACGCAGTATTTT. As protein: CASSSLVGSTDTQYF.

The CDR3 coding sequence is TGTGCCATATCGACAGGGGTCTACGAGCAGTACTTC. This codes for CAISTGVYEQYF. The genes are TRBV10-3 and TRBJ2-7, with 8 bases matching TRBD1. V lost 9 bases to trimming and J lost 3 bases; unmatched junction nucleotides: 4. CDR1 and CDR2 from the germline V gene are ENHRY and SYGVKD. The CDR3 is made up of 12 amino acids.

This clone has only one observation. The chain has TRBV30 and TRBJ2-7; D is undetermined. V gave up 1 base and J gave up 2 bases, with 9 bases separating them. The CDR3 runs to 13 residues. In germline, CDR1 is GTSNPN, CDR2 SVGIG (reference sequence). CDR3 nucleotide sequence: TGTGCCTGGAGTGGAATTTCGGCCTACGAGCAGTACTTC. Amino acids: CAWSGISAYEQYF. Together with reference TRBV30 and TRBJ2-7, the CDR3 gives the full variable domain: SQTIHQWPATLVQPVGSPLSLECTVEGTSNPNLYWYRQAAGRGLQLLFYSVGIGQISSEVPQNLSASRPQDRQFILSSKKLLLSDSGFYLCAWSGISAYEQYFGPGTRLTVT.

The genes are TRBV6-6 and TRBJ2-6, with D perhaps matching TRBD1 or TRBD2 (6 bases each). With 7 bases removed from V and 9 bases from J, the gap between germline ends came to 16 bases. The CDR3 sequence is 14 residues long. Per the germline V gene, CDR1 is MNHNY and CDR2 is SVGAGI (reference sequence). The CDR3 loop reads CASTSGAGINVLTF. The CDR3 coding sequence is TGTGCCAGCACCTCAGGGGCGGGAATCAACGTCCTGACTTTC.

The chain recombines TRBV6-1 with TRBJ2-7, with 8 positions matching TRBD2. The germline V gene encodes CDR1 MNHNS and CDR2 SASEGT. V gave up 7 bases and J gave up 4 bases; unmatched junction bases: 9. This CDR3 is built from 14 residues. The CDR3 loop reads CASILSGGNYEQYF. The DNA of the CDR3 is TGTGCCAGCATCTTGTCGGGAGGGAATTACGAGCAGTACTTC.

The chain couples TRBV2 to TRBJ1-2; 7 bases agree with TRBD1. Losses at the gene ends were 1 base for V and 8 bases for J; bases not matched to a gene: 4. Germline CDR1 is SNHLY and CDR2 is FYNNEI. The CDR3 extends over 13 amino acids. Here the CDR3 DNA reads TGTGCCAGCAGTGAAGGGGACAGTGGCGGCTACACCTTC. Encoded protein: CASSEGDSGGYTF.

DNA for the CDR3: TGTGCCAGCAGGGAGACAGGGAGGGAAGGGTTCTTC. Encoded protein: CASRETGREGFF. The genes are TRBV2 and TRBJ2-1; D tentatively fits TRBD1 or TRBD2 (7 bases each). The CDR3 length is 12 residues. Trimming pared 6 bases from V and 15 bases from J, leaving 18 bases between. The germline CDR1 and CDR2 sequences are SNHLY and FYNNEI.

J is TRBJ1-5 and V is TRBV30, with 7 bases identical to TRBD1. After removal of 2 bases from V and 7 bases from J, the junction contained 14 bases not matched to a gene. Per germline, CDR1 GTSNPN and CDR2 SVGIG (reference sequence). CDR3 length: 16 amino acids. The DNA for the CDR3 is TGTGCCTGGAGTATGTGGACGTACAGGGGAGAGCAGCCCCAGCATTTT. Translation gives CAWSMWTYRGEQPQHF.

The V call is TRBV29-1, the J call TRBJ2-4, with TRBD1 identical over 7 bases. The CDR3 contains 14 residues. V gave up 2 bases and J gave up 5 bases; unmatched junction bases: 6. CDR1 and CDR2 from the germline V gene are SQVTM and ANQGSEA. CDR3 residues: CSVEKRGRENIQYF. CDR3 nucleotides: TGCAGCGTTGAAAAGAGGGGGCGAGAAAACATTCAGTACTTC.

This chain uses TRBV4-1 with TRBJ2-2; D uncertain. CDR1 and CDR2 from the germline V gene are MGHRA and YSYEKL. The V and J ends lost 3 bases and 7 bases respectively, with 6 bases between them. This CDR3 spans 12 amino acids. Written as DNA, the CDR3 is TGCGCCAGCAGCCACAAAGTCGGGGAGCTGTTTTTT. The encoded protein is CASSHKVGELFF.

This chain links TRBV27 with TRBJ1-5, with D unclear. Germline V gives CDR1 MNHEY, CDR2 SMNVEV (reference sequence). The CDR3 extends over 11 amino acids. Deletions cut 4 bases from V and 9 bases from J, with 7 bases between. The CDR3 spells CASSSGVPQHF. CDR3 in DNA: TGTGCCAGCAGTTCAGGTGTGCCCCAGCATTTT.

This chain links TRBV5-1 with TRBJ1-4; possible D gene TRBD1, 5 bases. Germline assignment: CDR1 SGHRS and CDR2 YFSETQ. The CDR3 is 15 residues long. Trimming took off 1 base at V and 3 bases at J, with 10 bases between the two ends. The CDR3 DNA reads as TGCGCCAGCAGCTTGCGGCAGGGTTCTAATGAAAAACTGTTTTTT. Amino acid sequence: CASSLRQGSNEKLFF.

This chain links TRBV5-8 with TRBJ1-1; a possible D gene is TRBD1 (6 bases). Trimming left V 7 bases short and J 1 base short, with 17 bases between. The CDR3 sequence is 15 residues long. Germline assignment: CDR1 SGHTS and CDR2 YDEGEE. The CDR3 spells CASEGGALPNTEAFF. The CDR3 region has the DNA TGTGCCAGCGAGGGGGGGGCCTTGCCGAACACTGAAGCTTTCTTT.

The V and J genes are TRBV4-3 and TRBJ2-2; the match to TRBD2 covers 13 bases. This CDR3 has 17 residues. With V trimmed by 2 bases and J by 5 bases, 5 bases remained unmatched. The V gene's germline CDR1 is LGHNA and CDR2 YSLEER. The CDR3, as DNA: TGCGCCAGCAGCCAAAATAAGGGACTAGCGGGAACCGGGGAGCTGTTTTTT. This codes for CASSQNKGLAGTGELFF.

This clone was seen just once. The V gene is TRBV10-3, the J gene TRBJ2-1; D uncertain. Germline-derived CDR1 and CDR2 are ENHRY and SYGVKD. The CDR3 consists of 14 residues. Trimming removed 6 bases at V and 5 bases at J, with 14 bases between. CDR3 protein: CAIRRTNQDNEQFF. CDR3 nucleotides: TGTGCCATCAGAAGAACAAACCAGGACAATGAGCAGTTCTTC.